The 8 T cell receptor beta chains listed next were all sequenced from one sample in a study of radiotherapy plus CTLA-4 blockade in lung cancer. Libraries were prepared by immunoSEQ multiplex PCR; TCRdb keeps only in-frame clonotypes and omits some of them. Among some 51,000 clones, about 76% were seen once, and the ten largest hold 8.5%. The input for sequencing was peripheral blood, taken from a patient treated with radiotherapy plus ipilimumab. These TCRs come from a human donor with non-small cell lung cancer who had a complete response to radiotherapy plus ipilimumab.

This sequence joins TRBV11-2 and TRBJ2-1; no definite D call. The CDR3 is 17 residues long. Trimming pared 0 bases from V and 3 bases from J, leaving 15 bases between. Looked up from germline, CDR1 is SGHAT and CDR2 is FQNNGV. CDR3 DNA: TGTGCCAGCAGCTTAGATACCCACTCCCCTAGCTACAATGAGCAGTTCTTC. It translates to CASSLDTHSPSYNEQFF.

This chain connects TRBV2 to TRBJ1-1; D may be TRBD1 (5 bases). Trimming left V 5 bases short and J 1 base short, with 17 bases between. The CDR3 consists of 16 residues. Germline V CDR1 and CDR2: SNHLY, FYNNEI. CDR3 coding DNA: TGTGCCAGCAGTTGGGACTCCGGCAGTCGGAACACTGAAGCTTTCTTT. This gives the protein CASSWDSGSRNTEAFF.

The chain carries TRBV5-4 and TRBJ1-6; 12 bases line up with TRBD1. Looked up from germline, CDR1 is SGHNT and CDR2 is YYREEE (reference sequence). V lost 4 bases, J lost 12 bases, and 8 bases stayed unmatched. The CDR3 loop spans 15 amino acids. DNA of the CDR3: TGTGCCAGCAGCCGGACCGGGACAGGGGGCTTACCCCTCCACTTT. Translating gives CASSRTGTGGLPLHF.

The chain is built from TRBV9 and TRBJ2-3, with TRBD1 as a possible D gene (5 bases). Trimming cost V 3 bases and J 4 bases, with 15 bases left between them. The germline V gene encodes CDR1 SGDLS and CDR2 YYNGEE. This CDR3 is 15 amino acids long. The DNA of the CDR3 is TGTGCCAGCAGCGACGCGGTAGGGGCCGCAGATACGCAGTATTTT. Translated, it gives CASSDAVGAADTQYF.

V gene TRBV30 combines with J gene TRBJ1-5; D is perhaps TRBD1 (6 bases). Trimming cost V 0 bases and J 7 bases, with 10 bases left between them. CDR3 length: 13 residues. Germline V gives CDR1 GTSNPN, CDR2 SVGIG (reference sequence). CDR3 bases: TGTGCCTGGAGTGTACAGGGCAGGCAGCCCCAGCATTTT. This gives the protein CAWSVQGRQPQHF.

This chain uses TRBV10-3 with TRBJ1-1, with 11 bases fitting TRBD1. V gave up 5 bases and J gave up 6 bases; unmatched junction bases: 8. The CDR3 is 15 amino acids. Germline-derived CDR1 and CDR2 are ENHRY and SYGVKD. CDR3: CAISNPGQGVSEAFF. The CDR3 bases are TGTGCCATCAGTAACCCGGGACAGGGGGTTTCTGAAGCTTTCTTT.

The chain is built from TRBV10-2 and TRBJ2-7; TRBD1 matches 8 bases. The germline gives CDR1 WSHSY, CDR2 SAAADI. Trimming at V came to 1 base and at J to 6 bases, leaving 8 bases not matched to a gene. The CDR3 length is 15 residues. CDR3 in DNA: TGCGCCAGCAGTGAGTTGGGGACAGGACCTGTCGAGCAGTACTTC. Amino acid sequence: CASSELGTGPVEQYF.

The genes are TRBV7-8 and TRBJ1-2; 7 bases match TRBD1. The CDR3 is made up of 16 amino acids. V shed 4 bases, J shed 6 bases, and the junction held 14 bases outside the gene matches. Germline CDR1 reads SGHVS; CDR2 reads FQNEAQ. CDR3 bases: TGTGCCAGCAGCTGGGTCGGGAGGGGGCTAAGGAATGGCTACACCTTC. Translating gives CASSWVGRGLRNGYTF.